A single sample gave rise to the 6 T cell receptor beta chains below, sequenced in a study of TIL therapy for anti-PD-1-resistant metastatic lung cancer. The libraries were made with immunoSEQ v3. This table comes from immunoSEQ multiplex PCR, and its TCRdb copy is limited to in-frame clones, with some not included. The table has approximately 4,900 clones, around 60% seen once. Time point here: pre-treatment sample, taken before nivolumab and TIL therapy. The tumor samples were excised metastases, mostly pleural nodules or supraclavicular lymph nodes. The sample in question was tumor tissue, obtained at baseline. All receptors come from a man between 65 and 85 years old with non-small cell lung cancer.

DNA of the CDR3: TGTGCCAGCAGCCCAGCCTCGTACACCGGGGAGCTGTTTTTT. Protein: CASSPASYTGELFF. The chain carries TRBV5-5 and TRBJ2-2; D is unresolved. The CDR3 loop spans 14 amino acids. Deletions cut 4 bases from V and 3 bases from J, with 10 bases between. Germline CDR1 and CDR2: SGHKS and YYEKEE (reference sequence).

The chain combines TRBV6-1 with TRBJ2-3, with D perhaps matching TRBD2 (5 bases). Per the germline V gene, CDR1 is MNHNS and CDR2 is SASEGT. The CDR3 runs to 16 residues. The V gene lost 1 base and the J gene lost 2 bases, with 13 bases spanning the gap. The chain's CDR3 is CASSEEGGGPTDTQYF. CDR3 nucleotides: TGTGCCAGCAGTGAAGAAGGAGGAGGTCCCACAGATACGCAGTATTTT.

This chain uses TRBV6-5 with TRBJ2-7; TRBD2 matches 9 bases. The V and J ends lost 5 bases and 6 bases, in that order; junction bases with no gene match: 2. Germline loops: CDR1 MNHEY, CDR2 SVGAGI. The CDR3 covers 12 residues. The CDR3, as DNA: TGTGCCAGCAGTAAGACTAGCGGCGAGCAGTACTTC. Protein: CASSKTSGEQYF.

In this sample, this clone turned up once. This chain links TRBV6-5 with TRBJ1-1, with D uncertain. V shed 0 bases and J shed 10 bases, with 12 bases lying between them. The length of the CDR3 is 13 residues. Germline V gene lookup returns CDR1 MNHEY and CDR2 SVGAGI. CDR3 protein: CASSYSRGRRAFF. CDR3 bases: TGTGCCAGCAGTTACTCACGGGGAAGGAGAGCTTTCTTT.

The chain links TRBV29-1 to TRBJ2-5; a possible D gene is TRBD1 (6 bases). The J call is in doubt because the DNA end fits TRBJ2-7 better. CDR1 and CDR2 from the germline V gene are SQVTM and ANQGSEA. The CDR3 is 19 residues long. CDR3: CSVVWGTGHSTAGSYEQYF. The CDR3 nucleotides read TGCAGCGTTGTCTGGGGCACAGGGCATTCTACAGCCGGCTCCTACGAGCAGTACTTC.

This CDR3 reads CASSLFVSRDLPYEQYF. In DNA form, the CDR3 reads TGTGCCAGCAGCTTATTTGTTTCCCGTGACTTACCCTACGAGCAGTACTTC. V is TRBV7-2 and J is TRBJ2-7; D remains ambiguous. This CDR3 spans 17 amino acids. Trimming removed 2 bases at V and 2 bases at J, with 19 bases between. Per the germline V gene, CDR1 is SGHTA and CDR2 is FQGNSA.